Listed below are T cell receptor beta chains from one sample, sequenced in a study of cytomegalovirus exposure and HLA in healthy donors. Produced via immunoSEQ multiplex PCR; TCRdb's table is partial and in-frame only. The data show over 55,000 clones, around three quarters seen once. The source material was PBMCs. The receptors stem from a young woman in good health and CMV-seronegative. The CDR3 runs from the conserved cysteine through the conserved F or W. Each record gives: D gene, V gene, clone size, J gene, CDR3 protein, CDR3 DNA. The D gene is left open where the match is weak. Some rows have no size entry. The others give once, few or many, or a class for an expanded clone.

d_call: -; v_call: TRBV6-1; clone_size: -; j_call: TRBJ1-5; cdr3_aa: CASSVGLPGQPQHF; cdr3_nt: TGTGCCAGCAGTGTAGGACTACCTGGGCAGCCCCAGCATTTT
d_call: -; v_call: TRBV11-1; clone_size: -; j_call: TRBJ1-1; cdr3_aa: CASSSPGRYTEAFF; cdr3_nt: TGTGCCAGCAGCTCACCCGGGAGATACACTGAAGCTTTCTTT
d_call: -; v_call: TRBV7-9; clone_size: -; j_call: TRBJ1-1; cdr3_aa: CASSPRAGQNTEAFF; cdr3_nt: TGTGCCAGCAGCCCTCGAGCGGGACAAAACACTGAAGCTTTCTTT
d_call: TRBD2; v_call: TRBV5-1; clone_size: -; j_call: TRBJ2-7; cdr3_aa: CASLRTSGNYEQYF; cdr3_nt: TGCGCCAGCCTCCGGACTAGCGGGAACTACGAGCAGTACTTC
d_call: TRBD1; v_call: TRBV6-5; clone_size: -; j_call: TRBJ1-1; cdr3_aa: CASSRDREMGEAFF; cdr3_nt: TGTGCCAGCAGTCGGGACAGGGAGATGGGTGAAGCTTTCTTT
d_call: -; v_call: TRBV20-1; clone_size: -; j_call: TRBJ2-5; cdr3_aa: CSAGGETQYF; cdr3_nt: TGCAGTGCTGGCGGGGAGACCCAGTACTTC
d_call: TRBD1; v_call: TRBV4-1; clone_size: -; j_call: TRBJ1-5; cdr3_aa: CASSRDRGDQPQHF; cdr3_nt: TGCGCCAGCAGCCGAGACAGGGGTGATCAGCCCCAGCATTTT
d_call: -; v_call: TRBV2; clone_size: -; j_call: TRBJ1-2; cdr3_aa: CASTSGDGYTF; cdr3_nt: TGTGCCAGCACATCAGGGGACGGCTACACCTTC
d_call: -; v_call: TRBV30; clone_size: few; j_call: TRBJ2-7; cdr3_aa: CAWTGAYPYEQYF; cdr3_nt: TGTGCCTGGACAGGGGCCTACCCCTACGAGCAGTACTTC
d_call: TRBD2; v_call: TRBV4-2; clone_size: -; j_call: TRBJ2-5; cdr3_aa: CASSQEGVLAGETQYF; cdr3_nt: TGTGCCAGCAGCCAAGAGGGGGTCTTAGCGGGAGAGACCCAGTACTTC
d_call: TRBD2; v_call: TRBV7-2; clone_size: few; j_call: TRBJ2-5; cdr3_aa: CASSLGTSGRGETQYF; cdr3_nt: TGTGCCAGCAGCTTAGGGACTAGCGGGAGAGGTGAGACCCAGTACTTC
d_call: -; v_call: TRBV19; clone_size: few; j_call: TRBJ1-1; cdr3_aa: CASILMAGGTEAFF; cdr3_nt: TGTGCCAGTATCTTGATGGCGGGGGGCACTGAAGCTTTCTTT
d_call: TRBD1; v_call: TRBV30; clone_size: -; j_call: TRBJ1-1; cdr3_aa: CAWSTFGQGGTEAFF; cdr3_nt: TGTGCCTGGAGTACCTTCGGACAGGGGGGCACTGAAGCTTTCTTT
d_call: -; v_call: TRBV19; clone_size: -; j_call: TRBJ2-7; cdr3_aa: CASSPRGTFEQYF; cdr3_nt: TGTGCCAGTAGTCCCAGGGGGACTTTTGAGCAGTACTTC
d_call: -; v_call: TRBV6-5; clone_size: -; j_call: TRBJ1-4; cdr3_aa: CASSYSRTENEKLFF; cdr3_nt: TGTGCCAGCAGTTACTCACGGACAGAAAATGAAAAACTGTTTTTT
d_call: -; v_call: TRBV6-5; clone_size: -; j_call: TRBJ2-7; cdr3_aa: CASRPAVFTYEQYF; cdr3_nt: TGTGCCAGCAGGCCAGCGGTTTTTACCTACGAGCAGTACTTC
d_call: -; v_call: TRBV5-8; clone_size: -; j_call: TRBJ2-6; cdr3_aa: CASSSGGVNVLTF; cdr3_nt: TGTGCCAGCAGCTCCGGGGGAGTCAACGTCCTGACTTTC